Each of the 17 T cell receptor beta chains below was sequenced from the same sample in a study of Tregs in tolerant kidney transplant recipients. Assay used: immunoSEQ multiplex PCR; TCRdb lists only in-frame clones, some missing. The data contain tens of thousands of clones, 93% of them singletons. The sample consisted of CD4+ T cells from blood, taken before the transplant. All receptors come from a human donor who received a combined kidney and bone marrow transplant.

The CDR3 DNA is TGTGCCCGACCGAACAGGGGAGGCAATCAGCCCCAGCATTTT. Its translation: CARPNRGGNQPQHF. The genes are TRBV21-1 and TRBJ1-5; the table names TRBD1, a call not compared with the DNA. TRBV21-1 is tagged as a pseudogene. The CDR3 runs to 14 residues.

This chain links TRBV27 with TRBJ2-3; a possible D gene is TRBD1 (7 bases). Germline-derived CDR1 and CDR2 are MNHEY and SMNVEV (reference sequence). Deletions cut 6 bases from V and 4 bases from J, with 17 bases between. The CDR3 extends over 15 amino acids. The CDR3 region has the DNA TGTGCCAGCAGACTCTCAGGGGGGTTCTCAGATACGCAGTATTTT. This codes for CASRLSGGFSDTQYF.

The chain carries TRBV18 and TRBJ2-7, with TRBD1 identical over 11 bases. Trimming took 5 bases from V and 5 from J; bases not matched to a gene: 5. Germline V lookup: CDR1 KGHSH, CDR2 LQKENI. The CDR3 covers 14 residues. This CDR3 is CASSSDRGRDEQYF. The DNA for the CDR3 is TGTGCCAGCTCATCGGACAGGGGGCGCGACGAGCAGTACTTC.

The V and J genes are TRBV7-9 and TRBJ2-5; D ambiguous. With 4 bases removed from V and 1 base from J, the gap between germline ends came to 7 bases. The germline gives CDR1 SEHNR, CDR2 FQNEAQ (reference sequence). This CDR3 has 13 residues. The CDR3 region is CASSSELQETQYF. CDR3 coding DNA: TGTGCCAGCAGCTCCGAACTCCAAGAGACCCAGTACTTC.

The J gene is TRBJ2-7, the V gene TRBV5-1, with D possibly TRBD2 on 6 matching bases. From germline, CDR1 is SGHRS and CDR2 YFSETQ. CDR3 size: 18 residues. V lost 0 bases and J 0 bases, leaving 19 bases between the germline ends. Written as DNA, the CDR3 is TGCGCCAGCAGCTTGGGACTAGATTTCTCTTTGACCTCCTACGAGCAGTACTTC. This sequence encodes CASSLGLDFSLTSYEQYF.

This chain links TRBV7-9 with TRBJ2-7, with D tentatively TRBD2 (6 bases). V was shortened by 5 bases and J by 9 bases, with 14 bases between the two germline ends. Germline V gives CDR1 SEHNR, CDR2 FQNEAQ (reference sequence). There are 12 residues in the CDR3. The DNA for the CDR3 is TGTGCCAGCAGCCCCATGGAGGGCTGGCAGTACTTC. This encodes CASSPMEGWQYF.

The chain has TRBV15 and TRBJ2-1; TRBD2 might be the D (5 bases). The V and J ends lost 0 bases and 5 bases respectively, with 14 bases between them. The CDR3 covers 16 residues. Germline assignment: CDR1 LNHNV and CDR2 YYDKDF (reference sequence). Here the CDR3 DNA reads TGTGCCACCAGCAGAGATAGCCGGCCCGGGAACAATGAGCAGTTCTTC. This encodes CATSRDSRPGNNEQFF.

The chain has TRBV2 and TRBJ2-3; 12 positions match TRBD2. The ends lost 5 bases at V and 2 bases at J; junction bases unmatched: 5. The CDR3 totals 16 residues. CDR1 SNHLY and CDR2 FYNNEI come from the germline V gene. CDR3 amino acids: CASSPRLAGVTDTQYF. The CDR3 bases are TGTGCCAGCAGTCCTCGACTAGCGGGGGTCACAGATACGCAGTATTTT.

The V and J genes are TRBV28 and TRBJ1-6; tentative D call: TRBD1 (5 bases). The CDR3 totals 13 residues. Germline lookup yields CDR1 MDHEN and CDR2 SYDVKM. V lost 3 bases to trimming and J lost 13 bases, with 13 bases between them. The CDR3 region has the DNA TGTGCCAGCAGTTTCGAACAGGCTAAGCCCCTCCACTTT. Its protein product is CASSFEQAKPLHF.

This clone was seen just once. The rearrangement links TRBV6-5 to TRBJ2-1, with D tentatively TRBD1 (6 bases). V lost 2 bases to trimming and J lost 5 bases, with 10 bases between them. CDR1 and CDR2 from the germline V gene are MNHEY and SVGAGI. This CDR3 region has 14 residues. CDR3 protein: CASSYTGQDNEQFF. In DNA form, the CDR3 reads TGTGCCAGCAGTTACACGGGACAAGACAATGAGCAGTTCTTC.

V gene TRBV23-1 combines with J gene TRBJ2-7, with D maybe TRBD1 (6 bases). TRBV23-1 is assigned to the ORF class and has an uncertain function. V shed 6 bases and J shed 6 bases, with 18 bases lying between them. This CDR3 has 14 amino acids. DNA for the CDR3: TGCGCCAGCAGCCCCCCGGCAGGGGAGTGCGAGCAGTACTTC. Translated: CASSPPAGECEQYF.

Only one count was recorded for this clone. The chain has TRBV11-1 and TRBJ2-2; 12 bases are shared with TRBD2. The CDR3 has 19 residues. V dropped 2 bases and J dropped 0; count of bases not matched to a gene: 7. The germline gives CDR1 SGHAT, CDR2 FQDESV (reference sequence). The CDR3 spells CASSLQVTSGGSNTGELFF. In DNA form, the CDR3 reads TGTGCCAGCAGCTTACAGGTGACTAGCGGGGGATCGAACACCGGGGAGCTGTTTTTT.

This clone was seen once. V usage is TRBV19 and J usage is TRBJ1-5, with 8 bases aligning to TRBD1. The CDR3 loop spans 14 amino acids. Germline V CDR1 and CDR2: LNHDA, SQIVND (reference sequence). V dropped 11 bases and J dropped 7; count of bases not matched to a gene: 13. The CDR3 region has the DNA TGTGCCGTTCAACAGGCAGGGGGCCTGCAGCCCCAGCATTTT. Translating gives CAVQQAGGLQPQHF.

This sequence joins TRBV4-2 and TRBJ2-3; the match to TRBD2 covers 12 bases. This CDR3 region has 17 residues. Looked up from germline, CDR1 is LGHNA and CDR2 is YNFKEQ. V shed 1 base, J shed 5 bases, and the junction held 7 bases outside the gene matches. The DNA for the CDR3 is TGTGCCAGCAGCCAAGCTCCTAGCGGGGGGGCCGAAGATACGCAGTATTTT. Amino acid sequence: CASSQAPSGGAEDTQYF.

The chain carries TRBV28 and TRBJ1-4, with 9 nucleotides matching TRBD1. V lost 6 bases and J lost 0; bases outside the gene matches: 11. CDR3 length equals 18 residues. Germline CDR1 and CDR2: MDHEN and SYDVKM. DNA for the CDR3: TGTGCCAGCAGCGAGACAGGGGGTGATGGGGCAACTAATGAAAAACTGTTTTTT. Translation gives CASSETGGDGATNEKLFF.

V is TRBV4-1 and J is TRBJ2-7, with D perhaps matching TRBD2 (6 bases). The CDR3 totals 17 residues. Trimming pared 3 bases from V and 3 bases from J, leaving 21 bases between. CDR1 and CDR2 from the germline V gene are MGHRA and YSYEKL. The chain's CDR3 is CASSQMPAGKGFYEQYF. The CDR3 DNA reads TGCGCCAGCAGCCAGATGCCTGCGGGGAAAGGTTTCTACGAGCAGTACTTC.

The chain carries TRBV23-1 and TRBJ2-7, with 12 bases fitting TRBD2. TRBV23-1 is labeled an ORF, and its function is uncertain. CDR3 length: 17 amino acids. V lost 2 bases to trimming and J lost 0 bases; unmatched junction nucleotides: 5. Here the CDR3 reads CASSQPGLAGRSYEQYF. CDR3 DNA sequence: TGCGCCAGCAGTCAACCGGGACTAGCGGGCCGCTCCTACGAGCAGTACTTC.